One and the same sample provided the 19 T cell receptor beta chains below, sequenced in a study of blood T cells in healthy people across ages. Sample-barcoded 5' priming and a J-beta primer mix drove a second PCR of about 6 to 12 cycles. TCRdb re-called the 5' RACE reads with MiXCR, one entry per CDR3 protein. The sample has 1.5 million to 2 million distinct CDR3 sequences, 34% seen once; the top ten hold approximately 10%. Material for sequencing was blood. All receptors derive from a woman aged 25 to 39 in good health.

This clonotype was seen at least ten times. The chain joins TRBV5-1 to TRBJ2-5, with D possibly TRBD1 on 7 matching bases. Germline V gene sequence: CDR1 SGHRS, CDR2 YFSETQ. The CDR3 covers 15 residues. The V end was cut by 4 bases, the J end by 4 bases, with 17 bases between. The CDR3 is CASSTSGQGGETQYF. The CDR3 nucleotides are TGCGCCAGCAGCACCTCGGGCCAGGGGGGAGAGACCCAGTACTTC.

This clonotype was seen only a few times. This chain joins TRBV12-3 or TRBV12-4 and TRBJ2-1, with 7 bases matching TRBD1. V gave up 6 bases and J gave up 1 base; unmatched junction bases: 6. The CDR3 contains 15 residues. DNA for the CDR3: TGTGCCAGCAGACGTCCGGGACAGTCCTACAATGAGCAGTTCTTC. It codes for CASRRPGQSYNEQFF.

The CDR3 DNA follows: TGTGCCAGCAGTACCCAGGGGGGATACACCGGGGAGCTGTTTTTT. As protein: CASSTQGGYTGELFF. The chain employs TRBV6-5 and TRBJ2-2, with TRBD1 as a possible D gene (7 bases). The V end was cut by 5 bases, the J end by 3 bases, with 13 bases between. Per the germline V gene, CDR1 is MNHEY and CDR2 is SVGAGI. The CDR3 covers 15 residues.

This chain uses TRBV7-8 with TRBJ1-2; tentatively, D is TRBD1 (5 bases). V was cut by 1 base and J by 3 bases, with 15 bases left in between. Germline values: CDR1 SGHVS, CDR2 FQNEAQ. The CDR3 covers 16 residues. The CDR3 protein is CASSLGRSRVDYGYTF. The CDR3 DNA is TGTGCCAGCAGCTTAGGAAGGTCCAGGGTTGACTATGGCTACACCTTC.

V gene TRBV20-1 combines with J gene TRBJ2-1; D is unclear. The CDR3 totals 14 residues. Germline lookup yields CDR1 DFQATT and CDR2 SNEGSKA (reference sequence). Trimming stripped 2 bases from V and 1 base from J, with 9 bases between. The DNA for the CDR3 is TGCAGTGCTAGAATCTGGGGATCCTACAATGAGCAGTTCTTC. Protein: CSARIWGSYNEQFF.

This clonotype has only a few counts. This chain links TRBV11-2 with TRBJ2-5; 9 nucleotides agree with TRBD2. J was trimmed by 5 bases and V by 5 bases; bases with no gene match: 9. CDR1 SGHAT and CDR2 FQNNGV come from the germline V gene. The CDR3 length is 15 residues. CDR3 residues: CASSLGGGGKETQYF. The CDR3 nucleotides are TGTGCCAGCAGCCTCGGCGGGGGGGGCAAGGAGACCCAGTACTTC.

This clonotype has a handful of counts. The chain recombines TRBV29-1 with TRBJ1-2; unclear D gene. The length of the CDR3 is 10 residues. Trimming removed 4 bases at V and 6 bases at J, with 6 bases between. Per germline, CDR1 SQVTM and CDR2 ANQGSEA. DNA of the CDR3: TGCAGCGTTGCCCCGGATGGCTACACCTTC. Protein product: CSVAPDGYTF.

This clonotype has a handful of counts. This CDR3 reads CASSYKSLGADTQYF. CDR3 DNA: TGTGCCAGCAGTTACAAGTCTCTGGGGGCAGATACGCAGTATTTT. J is TRBJ2-3 and V is TRBV6-6; D tentatively reads TRBD1 or TRBD2 (5 bases each). This CDR3 has 15 amino acids. Germline loops: CDR1 MNHNY, CDR2 SVGAGI (reference sequence). V gave up 2 bases and J gave up 4 bases, with 13 bases separating them.

The chain joins TRBV12-3 or TRBV12-4 to TRBJ2-1; 10 bases align to TRBD2. The CDR3 is 15 residues long. The V gene end was trimmed by 6 bases and the J gene end by 6 bases; junction bases not matched to a gene: 8. The CDR3 DNA is TGTGCCAGCAGCTACCCGGGACTAGCGACCAATGAGCAGTTCTTC. Translating it yields CASSYPGLATNEQFF.

This clonotype was counted only a few times. The gene calls are TRBV20-1 and TRBJ2-5, with 13 bases that match TRBD2. The CDR3 consists of 15 residues. With V trimmed by 4 bases and J by 2 bases, 4 bases remained unmatched. The germline V gene has CDR1 DFQATT and CDR2 SNEGSKA (reference sequence). Here the CDR3 reads CSATGTSGTQETQYF. The CDR3 DNA reads TGCAGTGCTACCGGGACTAGCGGGACACAAGAGACCCAGTACTTC.

As to this clonotype: This may be a read error, as it is one base from a much larger clone. The gene calls are TRBV20-1 and TRBJ2-7; tentatively, D is TRBD2 (7 bases). V shed 2 bases and J shed 7 bases, with 18 bases lying between them. The CDR3 is 14 amino acids. Germline CDR1 is DFQATT and CDR2 is SNEGSKA (reference sequence). CDR3: CSARNSGTNNEQYF. The CDR3, as DNA: TGCAGTGCTAGAAACAGCGGGACAAACAATGAGCAGTACTTC.

This clonotype was observed a handful of times. The J gene is TRBJ2-5, the V gene TRBV7-9, with 10 bases matching TRBD2. The CDR3 has 15 residues. Germline lookup yields CDR1 SEHNR and CDR2 FQNEAQ (reference sequence). Germline trimming cut 3 bases from V and 4 bases from J; bases unmatched to any gene: 5. The CDR3 reads CASSFASGGRETQYF. The CDR3 nucleotides read TGTGCCAGCAGCTTCGCTAGCGGGGGAAGAGAGACCCAGTACTTC.

This clonotype was detected only a few times. The genes are TRBV25-1 and TRBJ2-2, with TRBD1 as a possible D gene (5 bases). CDR1 and CDR2 from the germline V gene are MGHDK and SYGVNS. The CDR3 length is 16 residues. With 4 bases removed from V and 5 bases from J, the gap between germline ends came to 17 bases. CDR3 amino acids: CASSAVGLMGTGELFF. The CDR3 region has the DNA TGTGCCAGCAGTGCCGTGGGGCTTATGGGGACCGGGGAGCTGTTTTTT. The whole variable domain, remainder taken from reference TRBV25-1 and TRBJ2-2, is EADIYQTPRYLVIGTGKKITLECSQTMGHDKMYWYQQDPGMELHLIHYSYGVNSTEKGDLSSESTVSRIRTEHFPLTLESARPSHTSQYLCASSAVGLMGTGELFFGEGSRLTVL.

The CDR3 DNA is TGTGCCAGCAGTCCGGCCCCGGGAAGGCAGTATTTT. Protein: CASSPAPGRQYF. The V and J genes are TRBV27 and TRBJ2-3; tentatively, D is TRBD2 (5 bases). Trimming took 5 bases from V and 11 from J, leaving 14 bases between them. CDR1 and CDR2 (germline): MNHEY, SMNVEV (reference sequence). The CDR3 contains 12 residues.

CDR3 sequence (DNA): TGTGCCAGCAGCTTAAGCTGGGGTGCGAAGACCCAGTACTTC. Encoded protein: CASSLSWGAKTQYF. The chain couples TRBV11-2 to TRBJ2-5; D is undetermined. This CDR3 has 14 amino acids. Germline V lookup: CDR1 SGHAT, CDR2 FQNNGV. V dropped 2 bases and J dropped 6 bases, with 13 bases sitting between them.

V and J are TRBV4-1 and TRBJ1-5; 8 bases are a match to TRBD1. The germline V gene encodes CDR1 MGHRA and CDR2 YSYEKL. The length of the CDR3 is 16 residues. V gave up 6 bases and J gave up 3 bases; unmatched junction bases: 10. Written as DNA, the CDR3 is TGCGCCAGCAGTTCCTCCGGACAGGGCCACAATCAGCCCCAGCATTTT. Protein product: CASSSSGQGHNQPQHF.

This clonotype was observed a few times. The J gene is TRBJ1-1, the V gene TRBV6-6, with a possible D match to TRBD1 (5 bases). Germline CDR1 is MNHNY and CDR2 is SVGAGI (reference sequence). The length of the CDR3 is 13 residues. V lost 2 bases and J 4 bases, leaving 8 bases between the germline ends. The CDR3 DNA follows: TGTGCCAGCAGTTACCCGGGACTCACTGAAGCTTTCTTT. This gives the protein CASSYPGLTEAFF.

This clonotype occurred a few times. The chain joins TRBV29-1 to TRBJ2-5; 11 nucleotides agree with TRBD1. Germline V CDR1 and CDR2: SQVTM, ANQGSEA. The CDR3 extends over 14 amino acids. The V and J ends lost 2 bases and 11 bases, in that order; junction bases with no gene match: 10. The CDR3 DNA sequence: TGCAGCGTTGAAAGGACAGGGGGCGCGAGGGAGCAGTACTTC. It yields the protein CSVERTGGAREQYF.

This clonotype was counted between two and nine times. V and J are TRBV7-3 and TRBJ2-1; D might be TRBD2 (5 bases). The germline CDR1 and CDR2 sequences are SGHTA and FQGTGA. The CDR3 has 15 residues. Deletions cut 0 bases from V and 5 bases from J, with 11 bases between. The CDR3 DNA sequence: TGTGCCAGCAGCTTAACAGGGAGAAGCCACAATGAGCAGTTCTTC. It is translated as CASSLTGRSHNEQFF.